The text below deals with one T cell receptor (beta chain). This entry belongs to a study of control samples from healthy donors and cancer patients. The assay was immunoSEQ multiplex PCR, and TCRdb's table has in-frame clones only and misses some. Of some 100,000 clones listed, about 90% are singletons. Germline lookup yields CDR1 KGHSH and CDR2 LQKENI. This CDR3 spans 17 amino acids. V was clipped by 2 bases and J by 3 bases, with 17 bases between them. This sequence was found in a woman between 45 and 60 years old in good health. The chain has TRBV18 and TRBJ1-3; perhaps TRBD1 as D (6 bases). Sequences were obtained from blood. The DNA of the CDR3 is TGTGCCAGCTCACCATCGTACGAACAGGGCCATGGAAACACCATATATTTT. Translation gives CASSPSYEQGHGNTIYF.